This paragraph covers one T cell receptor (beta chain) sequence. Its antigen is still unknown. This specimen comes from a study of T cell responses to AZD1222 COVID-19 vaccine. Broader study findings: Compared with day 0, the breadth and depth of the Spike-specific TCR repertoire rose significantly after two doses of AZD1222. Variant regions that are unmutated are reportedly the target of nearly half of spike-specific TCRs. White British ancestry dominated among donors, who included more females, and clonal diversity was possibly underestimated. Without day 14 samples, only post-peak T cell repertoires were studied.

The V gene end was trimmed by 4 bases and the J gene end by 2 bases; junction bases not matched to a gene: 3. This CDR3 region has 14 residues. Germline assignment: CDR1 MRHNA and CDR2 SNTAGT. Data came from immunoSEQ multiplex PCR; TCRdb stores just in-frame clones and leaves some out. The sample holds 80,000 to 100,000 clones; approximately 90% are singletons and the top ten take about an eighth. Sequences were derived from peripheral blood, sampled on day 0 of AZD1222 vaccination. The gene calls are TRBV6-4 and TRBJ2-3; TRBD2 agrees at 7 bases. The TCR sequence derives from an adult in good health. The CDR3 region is CASSAAGATDTQYF. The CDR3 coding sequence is TGTGCCAGCAGTGCCGCGGGAGCCACAGATACGCAGTATTTT.